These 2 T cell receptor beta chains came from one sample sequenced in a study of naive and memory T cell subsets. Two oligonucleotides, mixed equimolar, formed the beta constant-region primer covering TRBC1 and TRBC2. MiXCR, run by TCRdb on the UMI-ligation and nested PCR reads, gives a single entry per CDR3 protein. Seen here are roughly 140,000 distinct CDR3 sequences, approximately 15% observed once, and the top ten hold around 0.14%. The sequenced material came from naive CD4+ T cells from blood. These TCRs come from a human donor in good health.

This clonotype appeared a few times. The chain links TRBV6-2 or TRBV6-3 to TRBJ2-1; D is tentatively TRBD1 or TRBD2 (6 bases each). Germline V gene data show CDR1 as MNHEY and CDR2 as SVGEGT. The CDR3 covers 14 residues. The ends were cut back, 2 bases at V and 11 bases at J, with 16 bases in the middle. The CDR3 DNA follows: TGTGCCAGCAGTTACGAGGGGGGTCCTAGGAAGCAGTTCTTC. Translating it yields CASSYEGGPRKQFF.

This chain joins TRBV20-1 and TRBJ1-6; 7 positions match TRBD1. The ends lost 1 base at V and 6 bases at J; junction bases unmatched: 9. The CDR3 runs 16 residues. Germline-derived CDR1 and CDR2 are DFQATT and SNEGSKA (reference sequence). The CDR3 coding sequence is TGCAGTGCTAGAGCGCCAGGGACAGAGCTTAATTCACCCCTCCACTTT. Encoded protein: CSARAPGTELNSPLHF.